Listed below are T cell receptor beta chains from one sample, sequenced in a study of cytomegalovirus exposure and HLA in healthy donors. Clones were read by immunoSEQ multiplex PCR, and TCRdb kept only the in-frame ones, dropping some. The sample contains 55,000 to 80,000 clones, around 75% of which appear only once. Sequenced material: PBMCs. The receptors stem from a man between 65 and 79 years old in good health and CMV-seronegative. Each CDR3 is given with its conserved first and last residue. The D gene is left open where the match is weak. Clone size is shown for a subset of rows, as once, few, many or a class of expanded clone.

D gene | J gene | clone size | V gene | CDR3 protein | CDR3 DNA
TRBD1 | TRBJ1-5 | - | TRBV5-1 | CASSLDTGGLQPQHF | TGCGCCAGCAGCTTGGATACAGGGGGTCTGCAGCCCCAGCATTTT
TRBD2 | TRBJ2-1 | - | TRBV7-9 | CASSLGTSGYNGQFF | TGTGCCAGCAGCTTGGGGACTAGCGGCTACAATGGGCAGTTCTTC
TRBD1 | TRBJ1-2 | - | TRBV7-2 | CASSGQGARNGYTF | TGTGCCAGCAGTGGGCAGGGGGCGCGTAATGGCTACACCTTC
- | TRBJ2-7 | - | TRBV7-9 | CASSPVSGGFNEQYF | TGTGCCAGCAGCCCAGTGTCTGGAGGGTTCAACGAGCAGTACTTC
- | TRBJ2-7 | - | TRBV9 | CASSVGAGTYEQYF | TGTGCCAGCAGCGTAGGGGCAGGAACCTACGAGCAGTACTTC
- | TRBJ1-6 | - | TRBV5-1 | CASSLGPGENSPLHF | TGCGCCAGCAGCTTGGGGCCAGGGGAAAATTCACCCCTCCACTTT
TRBD1 | TRBJ1-5 | - | TRBV19 | CATTPQGDQPQHF | TGTGCCACGACCCCACAGGGGGATCAGCCCCAGCATTTT
TRBD1 | TRBJ2-1 | - | TRBV7-9 | CASSLAGTVYNEQFF | TGTGCCAGCAGCTTAGCCGGGACAGTTTACAATGAGCAGTTCTTC
TRBD2 | TRBJ2-7 | - | TRBV6-1 | CASSASNNWWGGYYEQYF | TGTGCCAGCAGTGCCTCGAATAACTGGTGGGGGGGTTACTACGAGCAGTACTTC
- | TRBJ2-1 | - | TRBV4-2 | CASSQDGGGTYNEQFF | TGTGCCAGCAGCCAAGATGGGGGGGGCACCTACAATGAGCAGTTCTTC
- | TRBJ1-4 | - | TRBV30 | CAWTRTSGEKLFF | TGTGCCTGGACGCGCACATCGGGTGAAAAACTGTTTTTT
- | TRBJ2-5 | - | TRBV4-3 | CASSQDLRYQETQYF | TGCGCCAGCAGCCAAGATCTACGATACCAAGAGACCCAGTACTTC
- | TRBJ2-3 | - | TRBV5-6 | CASSLLTSTDTQYF | TGTGCCAGCAGCTTACTTACTAGCACAGATACGCAGTATTTT
- | TRBJ2-5 | - | TRBV18 | CASSPGRQETQYF | TGTGCCAGCTCACCAGGCAGACAAGAGACCCAGTACTTC
TRBD1 | TRBJ2-7 | - | TRBV6-6 | CASTARTGSSYEQYF | TGTGCCAGCACTGCGCGGACAGGAAGCTCCTACGAGCAGTACTTC
- | TRBJ2-7 | - | TRBV25-1 | CASSEFGAYEQYF | TGTGCCAGCAGTGAATTCGGAGCTTACGAGCAGTACTTC
TRBD1 | TRBJ2-1 | - | TRBV2 | CASRLLPTGGAGQNEQFF | TGTGCCAGCCGGTTACTTCCAACAGGGGGCGCAGGGCAAAATGAGCAGTTCTTC
- | TRBJ1-5 | - | TRBV28 | CASSGRGYSQPQHF | TGTGCCAGCAGCGGAAGGGGGTACAGTCAGCCCCAGCATTTT
TRBD1 | TRBJ2-3 | - | TRBV9 | CASSRDSPTDTQYF | TGTGCCAGCAGCCGGGACAGTCCCACAGATACGCAGTATTTT
TRBD1 | TRBJ2-1 | - | TRBV7-2 | CASSLVRDSSYNEQFF | TGTGCCAGCAGCTTAGTTCGGGACAGCTCCTACAATGAGCAGTTCTTC
- | TRBJ1-4 | - | TRBV5-1 | CASASGATNEKLFF | TGCGCCAGCGCCTCAGGGGCAACTAATGAAAAACTGTTTTTT
- | TRBJ2-7 | - | TRBV18 | CASSEGSAKAYEQYF | TGTGCCAGCTCGGAGGGTAGCGCCAAAGCCTACGAGCAGTACTTC
TRBD2 | TRBJ2-3 | - | TRBV7-8 | CASSPSYLLLAGGEYTQYF | TGTGCCAGCAGCCCATCATACCTCTTACTAGCGGGGGGAGAGTATACGCAGTATTTT
- | TRBJ1-1 | - | TRBV6-5 | CASRQTGNTEAFF | TGTGCCAGCAGGCAAACAGGGAACACTGAAGCTTTCTTT
TRBD1 | TRBJ2-5 | - | TRBV7-2 | CASSSGQGAQETQYF | TGTGCCAGCAGCTCGGGACAGGGGGCCCAAGAGACCCAGTACTTC
TRBD2 | TRBJ2-6 | - | TRBV13 | CASSFSSGGFSVLTF | TGTGCCAGCAGCTTCTCTAGCGGGGGGTTTAGCGTCCTGACTTTC
- | TRBJ2-2 | - | TRBV5-1 | CASSLSMGAAGELFF | TGCGCCAGCAGCTTATCAATGGGGGCCGCCGGGGAGCTGTTTTTT
- | TRBJ1-1 | - | TRBV4-1 | CASSQDPTRGGAEAFF | TGCGCCAGCAGCCAAGACCCCACAAGGGGGGGCGCGGAAGCTTTCTTT
- | TRBJ2-1 | - | TRBV7-8 | CASSLTSTGCEQFF | TGTGCCAGCAGCTTAACCTCTACAGGGTGTGAGCAGTTCTTC
TRBD2 | TRBJ2-1 | - | TRBV7-9 | CSSSPASGRPWDEQFF | TGTTCCAGCAGTCCAGCTAGCGGGAGACCTTGGGATGAGCAGTTCTTC
- | TRBJ2-5 | - | TRBV5-1 | CASSLGQGGIGETQYF | TGCGCCAGCAGCTTGGGGCAGGGTGGCATAGGGGAGACCCAGTACTTC
TRBD1 | TRBJ1-5 | - | TRBV19 | CASRPGQLNQPQHF | TGTGCCAGTAGGCCGGGACAGCTTAATCAGCCCCAGCATTTT
TRBD2 | TRBJ2-3 | - | TRBV19 | CASTPSREGGTDTQYF | TGTGCCAGTACCCCGTCCCGGGAGGGGGGCACAGATACGCAGTATTTT
TRBD2 | TRBJ2-3 | - | TRBV7-2 | CASSLVTGGPDTQYF | TGTGCCAGCAGCTTAGTTACGGGAGGGCCAGATACGCAGTATTTT
TRBD1 | TRBJ1-1 | - | TRBV5-1 | CASSRRQGWRGTEAFF | TGCGCCAGCAGCCGAAGACAGGGTTGGCGGGGCACTGAAGCTTTCTTT
- | TRBJ2-1 | - | TRBV10-1 | CASSVAGAYNEQFF | TGCGCCAGCAGTGTCGCAGGGGCCTACAATGAGCAGTTCTTC
- | TRBJ2-3 | - | TRBV6-5 | CASSPIGRFEDTQYF | TGTGCCAGCAGTCCAATAGGGAGGTTCGAAGATACGCAGTATTTT
- | TRBJ2-1 | few | TRBV6-1 | CASSGVGSIYNEQFF | TGTGCCAGCAGTGGAGTAGGGAGTATTTACAATGAGCAGTTCTTC
- | TRBJ1-1 | - | TRBV19 | CATSEGTGTEAFF | TGTGCCACAAGCGAGGGCACGGGCACTGAAGCTTTCTTT
- | TRBJ1-4 | - | TRBV5-6 | CASSFITTNEKLFF | TGTGCCAGCAGCTTTATTACAACTAATGAAAAACTGTTTTTT
TRBD2 | TRBJ2-5 | - | TRBV5-5 | CASSPKLAGKETQYF | TGTGCCAGCAGCCCGAAACTAGCGGGAAAAGAGACCCAGTACTTC
TRBD1 | TRBJ1-5 | few | TRBV2 | CASSSTGYGQPQHF | TGTGCCAGCAGTTCGACAGGGTATGGGCAGCCCCAGCATTTT
TRBD1 | TRBJ1-6 | few | TRBV6-6 | CASSYSGQGDNSPLHF | TGTGCCAGCAGTTACTCAGGACAGGGGGATAATTCACCCCTCCACTTT